This note documents a single T cell receptor (beta chain) sequence. The source of the sample is a study of blood T cell repertoires in COVID-19. Authors' data handling: It was from reference gene primer amplification that nucleated cell counts were estimated. Clones were read by immunoSEQ multiplex PCR, and TCRdb kept only the in-frame ones, dropping some. V and J calls and clone size are given by that table; D and trimming were obtained from the DNA. The repertoire has some 160,000 clones, about 82% of them found once; the top ten carry 6.5% to 7%. Per the germline V gene, CDR1 is SGHVS and CDR2 is FQNEAQ. V shed 5 bases and J shed 7 bases, with 12 bases lying between them. The CDR3 is 13 amino acids.

The V gene is TRBV7-8, the J gene TRBJ1-5; tentative D call: TRBD1 (5 bases). This clonotype was obtained from a man between 65 and 85 years old with active or convalescent COVID-19. Sequenced: peripheral blood. The DNA of the CDR3 is TGTGCCAGCAGCCGGGACCCGGGGCAGCCCCAGCATTTT. Translated: CASSRDPGQPQHF.